This T cell receptor beta chain appears in the sequencing data of a study of blood T cells in healthy people across ages. Broader study findings: With age, beta diversity per million T cells declined roughly linearly, significantly by 40.

Trimming left V 1 base short and J 4 bases short, with 8 bases between. The germline V gene encodes CDR1 SQVTM and CDR2 ANQGSEA. This CDR3 has 13 amino acids. As concerns this clonotype: The antigen remains unidentified.

Through a sample-barcoded 5' primer and a J-beta primer mix, a second PCR was run for roughly 6 to 11 cycles. All samples yielded 2.5 million or more CDR3-containing paired-end reads. Via MiXCR, TCRdb re-called the 5' RACE reads, giving one row per CDR3 protein. Of over 1.5 million distinct CDR3 sequences listed, around half are singletons. Sequenced input: blood. J is TRBJ2-1 and V is TRBV29-1; D call uncertain. This sequence originates from a woman aged 40 to 50 in good health. The CDR3 bases are TGCAGCGTTGAAGCACTGGAATACAATGAGCAGTTCTTC. Residues: CSVEALEYNEQFF.